This T cell receptor (beta chain) is from a study of shared clonotypes between healthy human individuals. This clone has only one observation. Distinct nucleotide sequences in the sample also encode this CDR3. Generated by immunoSEQ multiplex PCR, the TCRdb table keeps only in-frame clones and is missing some. Here the sample spans fewer than 1.4 million clones, around 82% being singletons. The donor population consisted of healthy HIV-negative adults with no recent acute infections or vaccinations. There were only Caucasian adults among the donors, and all lived in Nashville, Tennessee. Losses at the gene ends were 0 bases for V and 1 base for J; bases not matched to a gene: 3. The CDR3 runs 16 residues. Germline CDR1 SGHRS, CDR2 YFSETQ.

The chain recombines TRBV5-1 with TRBJ2-5, with 10 nucleotides matching TRBD2. This TCR was recovered from a man between 18 and 29 years old in good health. Some clones in this sample may be carry-over from other donors' samples. Sequencing input: memory CD4+ T cells from PBMCs. The subset is: CD45RA-negative fraction. This CDR3 is CASSLGRTSGQETQYF. CDR3 sequence (DNA): TGCGCCAGCAGCTTGGGGAGGACTAGCGGCCAAGAGACCCAGTACTTC.